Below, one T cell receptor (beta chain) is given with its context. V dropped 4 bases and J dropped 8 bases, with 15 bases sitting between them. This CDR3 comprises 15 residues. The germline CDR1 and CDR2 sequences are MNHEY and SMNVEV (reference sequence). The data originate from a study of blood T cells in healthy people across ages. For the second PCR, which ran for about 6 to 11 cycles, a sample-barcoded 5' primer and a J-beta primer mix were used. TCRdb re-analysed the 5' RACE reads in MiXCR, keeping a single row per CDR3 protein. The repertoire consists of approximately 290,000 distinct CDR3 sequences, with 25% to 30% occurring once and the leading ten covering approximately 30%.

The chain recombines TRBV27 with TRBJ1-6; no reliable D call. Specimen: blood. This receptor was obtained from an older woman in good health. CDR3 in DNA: TGTGCCAGCAGTTCTGACACAACATGGTATTCACCCCTCCACTTT. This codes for CASSSDTTWYSPLHF.